This T cell receptor (beta chain) comes out of a study of tumor and adjacent non-tumor tissue in lung cancer. Study summary: The patients, 10 men and about 5 women, were about 31 to 76 with stage I to III disease.

The library came from three nested PCR rounds adapted from ARM-PCR protocols. TCRdb re-analysed the multiplex PCR reads in MiXCR, keeping a single row per CDR3 protein. The repertoire holds approximately 76,000 distinct CDR3 sequences, with under 70% as singletons. No cell sorting was done before RNA was extracted from the tissue. A word on this clonotype: One end of the junction fails to match germline, which may point to a read error.

Germline lookup yields CDR1 MNHEY and CDR2 SVGAGI. CDR3 length: 19 residues. J is TRBJ1-6 and V is TRBV6-5; TRBD1 aligns across 7 bases. The source of this sequence is a woman in her 70s with non-small cell lung cancer. Sequenced input: lung tumor tissue. CDR3 sequence: CASSYNTGQDSTYNSHLHF. DNA for the CDR3: TGTGCCAGCAGTTACAACACAGGACAGGACAGCACCTATAATTCACACCTCCACTTT.